This TCR beta chain was identified during a study of CXCR3-negative and CXCR3-positive naive CD8 T cells. Study-wide results and caveats: More hydrophobic TRB CDR3s were found in CXCR3-positive naive cells than in CXCR3-negative naive cells. CXCR3-negative and CXCR3-positive naive cells shared comparable TRBV-TRBJ usage, but memory cells did not. After cryopreservation, CXCR3 expression dropped partially; most assays used fresh PBMCs.

CDR1 is LGHNA, CDR2 YSLEER, per germline. The CDR3 consists of 16 residues. In the case of this clonotype: What it binds is unknown.

5' RACE with UMI labels generated the TRB cDNA libraries. TCRdb reanalyzed the 5' RACE reads and collapses them to one entry per CDR3 protein, without DNA. The listing records around 60,000 distinct CDR3 sequences. The receptor's source is a human donor in good health. Some clones in this sample may be carry-over from other donors' samples. Sequencing used naive CXCR3+ CD8+ T cells from blood. Subset in this sample: CD45RO-CCR7+CD27+CD95- naive CD8+ T cells expressing CXCR3 (TNR3+). The chain employs TRBV4-3 and TRBJ2-5. The CDR3 loop reads CASSQVLVEYQETQYF.